Presented here are 3 T cell receptor beta chains from one specimen sequenced in a study of cytomegalovirus exposure and HLA in healthy donors. PCR employed 60 Vbeta and 13 Jbeta primers. Profiled with immunoSEQ multiplex PCR; TCRdb holds only in-frame clones, not every one. The profile shows about 160,000 clones, approximately 78% of them singletons. The material sequenced was PBMCs. These receptors were collected from a girl aged 2-10 years in good health and CMV-seropositive.

In the case of this clone: No conserved phenylalanine or tryptophan is present at the end of the CDR3, so a read error is the likely explanation. CDR3 nucleotides: TGTGCCTGGATGGGACAGGGCATTAACTATGGCTACACCCTC. Translated: CAWMGQGINYGYTL. The chain is built from TRBV30 and TRBJ1-2; 9 positions agree with TRBD1. CDR3 length: 14 amino acids. Unmatched junction bases numbered 4, after V lost 4 bases and J lost 1 base. The germline V gene encodes CDR1 GTSNPN and CDR2 SVGIG (reference sequence).

The V gene is TRBV28, the J gene TRBJ1-1; D gene unclear. The ends were cut back, 2 bases at V and 0 bases at J, with 13 bases in the middle. This CDR3 is built from 16 residues. Germline CDR1 MDHEN, CDR2 SYDVKM. CDR3 DNA sequence: TGTGCCAGCAGTTTAAACGCGAGGTCCTTGAACACTGAAGCTTTCTTT. This sequence encodes CASSLNARSLNTEAFF. Together with reference TRBV28 and TRBJ1-1, the CDR3 gives the full variable domain: DVKVTQSSRYLVKRTGEKVFLECVQDMDHENMFWYRQDPGLGLRLIYFSYDVKMKEKGDIPEGYSVSREKKERFSLILESASTNQTSMYLCASSLNARSLNTEAFFGQGTRLTVV.

For this clone: Other DNA sequences in the same sample also yield this CDR3. CDR3 in amino acids: CASSLGGGNQPQHF. The CDR3 DNA follows: TGCGCCAGCAGCCTGGGGGGAGGCAATCAGCCCCAGCATTTT. V is TRBV5-1 and J is TRBJ1-5, with D maybe TRBD1 (5 bases). V lost 4 bases, J lost 2 bases, and 10 bases lay in between. Germline V gene lookup returns CDR1 SGHRS and CDR2 YFSETQ. This CDR3 spans 14 amino acids.